The 19 T cell receptor beta chains below all came from one sample that was sequenced in a study of cytomegalovirus exposure and HLA in healthy donors. PCR was performed using 60 Vbeta and 13 Jbeta primers. The protocol was immunoSEQ multiplex PCR, while the TCRdb copy is restricted to in-frame clones and leaves out a portion. The sample includes 180,000 or so clones, approximately 80% of them seen just once. Sample: PBMCs. Receptor source: a man younger than 30 in good health and CMV-seronegative.

V is TRBV6-1 and J is TRBJ1-1, with TRBD1 matching over 10 bases. Germline CDR1 MNHNS, CDR2 SASEGT. The CDR3 spans 13 residues. The trim removed 6 bases at V and 3 bases at J, leaving 1 base unmatched. CDR3 coding DNA: TGTGCCAGCAGCGGGACAGGGGACACTGAAGCTTTCTTT. Translation gives CASSGTGDTEAFF.

This clone was counted between two and nine times. V usage is TRBV10-3 and J usage is TRBJ1-4; D gene unclear. V dropped 0 bases and J dropped 5 bases, with 10 bases sitting between them. CDR1 is ENHRY, CDR2 SYGVKD, per germline. The CDR3 runs to 15 residues. CDR3 protein: CAISESMVQNEKLFF. Here the CDR3 DNA reads TGTGCCATCAGTGAGTCGATGGTTCAGAATGAAAAACTGTTTTTT.

This clone was counted once. The chain uses TRBV5-1 and TRBJ1-5; a possible D gene is TRBD1 (6 bases). CDR1 is SGHRS, CDR2 YFSETQ, per germline. There are 16 residues in the CDR3. Trimming removed 4 bases from V and 3 bases from J, with 17 bases in between. CDR3 nucleotides: TGCGCCAGCAGCCCCGTAGGACAGTCCAACAATCAGCCCCAGCATTTT. Protein product: CASSPVGQSNNQPQHF.

This chain joins TRBV2 and TRBJ1-2; 7 bases match TRBD1. V shed 8 bases, J shed 9 bases, and the junction held 9 bases outside the gene matches. The CDR3 sequence is 12 residues long. Germline V CDR1 and CDR2: SNHLY, FYNNEI. This CDR3 reads CASGQALGSYTF. The CDR3 nucleotides are TGTGCCAGCGGACAGGCCCTGGGTAGCTACACCTTC. Based on the CDR3 plus reference TRBV2 and TRBJ1-2, the full variable domain is EPEVTQTPSHQVTQMGQEVILRCVPISNHLYFYWYRQILGQKVEFLVSFYNNEISEKSEIFDDQFSVERPDGSNFTLKIRSTKLEDSAMYFCASGQALGSYTFGSGTRLTVV.

The chain uses TRBV30 and TRBJ1-1; 10 bases agree with TRBD1. CDR3 length equals 14 residues. Germline loops: CDR1 GTSNPN, CDR2 SVGIG (reference sequence). After removal of 0 bases from V and 6 bases from J, the junction contained 4 bases not matched to a gene. The CDR3 coding sequence is TGTGCCTGGAGTGTAGGACAGGGGGGCTCTGAAGCTTTCTTT. Amino acids: CAWSVGQGGSEAFF.

The chain joins TRBV9 to TRBJ1-2; 8 nucleotides line up with TRBD1. With 4 bases clipped from V and 1 base from J, the junction kept 6 bases outside the gene matches. CDR3 length equals 15 residues. Germline CDR1 SGDLS, CDR2 YYNGEE. CDR3 DNA: TGTGCCAGCAGCCTTGAACAGGGGGGTAACTATGGCTACACCTTC. This gives the protein CASSLEQGGNYGYTF.

The rearrangement links TRBV19 to TRBJ2-2, with 11 bases fitting TRBD2. With 6 bases clipped from V and 5 bases from J, the junction kept 8 bases outside the gene matches. The CDR3 extends over 16 amino acids. The germline V gene has CDR1 LNHDA and CDR2 SQIVND (reference sequence). This chain's CDR3 is CASRISGGAGTGELFF. CDR3 bases: TGTGCCAGTAGAATTAGCGGGGGGGCCGGAACCGGGGAGCTGTTTTTT.

This chain joins TRBV6-5 and TRBJ1-6; 7 bases fit TRBD1. After removal of 5 bases from V and 8 bases from J, the junction contained 9 bases not matched to a gene. The germline CDR1 and CDR2 sequences are MNHEY and SVGAGI. The CDR3 consists of 15 residues. The CDR3 coding sequence is TGTGCCAGCAGTCGCCGGACAGGAAAGGATTCACCCCTCCACTTT. This encodes CASSRRTGKDSPLHF.

The chain couples TRBV7-9 to TRBJ1-6; TRBD1 is a possible D gene (5 bases). The CDR3 sequence is 15 residues long. The germline gives CDR1 SEHNR, CDR2 FQNEAQ (reference sequence). V lost 4 bases and J lost 6, with 13 bases in between. CDR3 residues: CASSSRWGGNSPLHF. DNA for the CDR3: TGTGCCAGCAGCTCCCGTTGGGGGGGTAATTCACCCCTCCACTTT.

This chain links TRBV7-9 with TRBJ1-2, with 9 bases lining up with TRBD1. J lost 5 bases, V lost 5 bases, and 9 bases had no gene match. The CDR3 has 15 residues. Germline V gene sequence: CDR1 SEHNR, CDR2 FQNEAQ (reference sequence). The CDR3 is CASSPPGTGHYGYTF. CDR3 in DNA: TGTGCCAGCAGCCCACCCGGGACAGGGCATTATGGCTACACCTTC.

This clone was seen just once. The junction departs from germline at one end; a sequencing error may be responsible. The genes are TRBV30 and TRBJ1-2; TRBD1 is a possible D gene (6 bases). This CDR3 has 13 amino acids. CDR1 GTSNPN and CDR2 SVGIG come from the germline V gene (reference sequence). In DNA form, the CDR3 reads TGTGCCTGGAGTGTCGGGGGGGCACCTGGCTGCACCTTC. Its protein is CAWSVGGAPGCTF.

This clone was seen only once. The chain recombines TRBV18 with TRBJ2-7; D unresolved. Germline assignment: CDR1 KGHSH and CDR2 LQKENI. V was pared by 0 bases and J by 7 bases, with 10 bases between. The CDR3 runs to 13 residues. This CDR3 reads CASSPPPGREQYF. CDR3 sequence (DNA): TGTGCCAGCTCACCACCGCCGGGTCGGGAGCAGTACTTC.

The gene calls are TRBV7-6 and TRBJ2-1, with D possibly TRBD1 on 6 matching bases. Trimming took off 4 bases at V and 1 base at J, with 11 bases between the two ends. This CDR3 is 15 amino acids long. Germline-derived CDR1 and CDR2 are SGHVS and FNYEAQ. As DNA, the CDR3 is TGTGCCAGCAGCTCAGGGGCCGGATCCTACAATGAGCAGTTCTTC. Translation: CASSSGAGSYNEQFF. The complete variable domain, with remaining parts taken from reference TRBV7-6 and TRBJ2-1, reads GAGVSQSPRYKVTKRGQDVALRCDPISGHVSLYWYRQALGQGPEFLTYFNYEAQQDKSGLPNDRFSAERPEGSISTLTIQRTEQRDSAMYRCASSSGAGSYNEQFFGPGTRLTVL.

The genes are TRBV6-5 and TRBJ2-1; a possible D gene is TRBD2 (7 bases). Trimming took off 8 bases at V and 8 bases at J, with 22 bases between the two ends. Germline CDR1 is MNHEY and CDR2 is SVGAGI. The CDR3 spans 15 residues. The CDR3 region has the DNA TGTGCCAGCGGGGGGGCTGGGGCGGAATACCATGAGCAGTTCTTC. Residues: CASGGAGAEYHEQFF.

The rearrangement joins TRBV5-1 to TRBJ2-7; D is undetermined. The CDR3 has 14 amino acids. Trimming pared 1 base from V and 3 bases from J, leaving 11 bases between. CDR1 is SGHRS, CDR2 YFSETQ, per germline. The CDR3 protein is CASSLRGAVYEQYF. DNA for the CDR3: TGCGCCAGCAGCTTGCGCGGCGCTGTCTACGAGCAGTACTTC.

This clone has a single count. The rearrangement links TRBV6-6 to TRBJ1-3; TRBD1 is a possible D gene (6 bases). Germline CDR1 and CDR2: MNHNY and SVGAGI (reference sequence). V was trimmed by 7 bases and J by 1 base, leaving 11 bases between them. The CDR3 spans 14 residues. CDR3 sequence: CASTAQGSGNTIYF. The CDR3 region has the DNA TGTGCCAGCACCGCCCAGGGGTCTGGAAACACCATATATTTT.

The chain has TRBV11-2 and TRBJ2-3; D remains unclear. V shed 3 bases and J shed 7 bases, with 8 bases lying between them. CDR1 is SGHAT, CDR2 FQNNGV, per germline. CDR3 length equals 12 residues. The CDR3 DNA follows: TGTGCCAGCAGCTTGACTGACTATACGCAGTATTTT. Protein: CASSLTDYTQYF.

This rearrangement joins TRBV7-9 to TRBJ2-1; 9 nucleotides match TRBD2. This CDR3 region has 16 residues. V lost 1 base and J lost 8; bases outside the gene matches: 9. Germline V lookup: CDR1 SEHNR, CDR2 FQNEAQ (reference sequence). CDR3 residues: CASSLVGRGGAHEQFF. DNA for the CDR3: TGTGCCAGCAGCTTAGTCGGGCGCGGGGGGGCCCATGAGCAGTTCTTC. Filled out from reference TRBV7-9 and TRBJ2-1, the complete variable domain reads DTGVSQNPRHKITKRGQNVTFRCDPISEHNRLYWYRQTLGQGPEFLTYFQNEAQLEKSRLLSDRFSAERPKGSFSTLEIQRTEQGDSAMYLCASSLVGRGGAHEQFFGPGTRLTVL.

CDR3 loop: CAWTFTPGGGGYTF. DNA for the CDR3: TGTGCCTGGACCTTTACCCCAGGGGGCGGTGGCTACACCTTC. The chain couples TRBV30 to TRBJ1-2; 8 nucleotides align to TRBD1. The CDR3 covers 14 residues. Germline CDR1 reads GTSNPN; CDR2 reads SVGIG (reference sequence). The trim removed 4 bases at V and 7 bases at J, leaving 11 bases unmatched. Based on the CDR3 plus reference TRBV30 and TRBJ1-2, the full variable domain is SQTIHQWPATLVQPVGSPLSLECTVEGTSNPNLYWYRQAAGRGLQLLFYSVGIGQISSEVPQNLSASRPQDRQFILSSKKLLLSDSGFYLCAWTFTPGGGGYTFGSGTRLTVV.